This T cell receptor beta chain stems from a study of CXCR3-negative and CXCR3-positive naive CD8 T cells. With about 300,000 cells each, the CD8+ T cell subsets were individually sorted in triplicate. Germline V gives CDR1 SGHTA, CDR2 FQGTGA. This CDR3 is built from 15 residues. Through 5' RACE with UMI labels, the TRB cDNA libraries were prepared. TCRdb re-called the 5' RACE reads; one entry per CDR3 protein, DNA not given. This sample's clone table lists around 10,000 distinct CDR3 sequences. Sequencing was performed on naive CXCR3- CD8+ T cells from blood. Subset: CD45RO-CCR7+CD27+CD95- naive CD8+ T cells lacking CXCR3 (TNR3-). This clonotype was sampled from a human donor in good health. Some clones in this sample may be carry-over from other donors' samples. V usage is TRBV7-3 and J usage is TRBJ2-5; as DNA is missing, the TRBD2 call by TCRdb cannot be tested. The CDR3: CASSLGTSGQETQYF. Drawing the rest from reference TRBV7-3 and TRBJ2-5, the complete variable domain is GAGVSQTPSNKVTEKGKYVELRCDPISGHTALYWYRQSLGQGPEFLIYFQGTGAADDSGLPNDRFFAVRPEGSVSTLKIQRTERGDSAVYLCASSLGTSGQETQYFGPGTRLLVL.